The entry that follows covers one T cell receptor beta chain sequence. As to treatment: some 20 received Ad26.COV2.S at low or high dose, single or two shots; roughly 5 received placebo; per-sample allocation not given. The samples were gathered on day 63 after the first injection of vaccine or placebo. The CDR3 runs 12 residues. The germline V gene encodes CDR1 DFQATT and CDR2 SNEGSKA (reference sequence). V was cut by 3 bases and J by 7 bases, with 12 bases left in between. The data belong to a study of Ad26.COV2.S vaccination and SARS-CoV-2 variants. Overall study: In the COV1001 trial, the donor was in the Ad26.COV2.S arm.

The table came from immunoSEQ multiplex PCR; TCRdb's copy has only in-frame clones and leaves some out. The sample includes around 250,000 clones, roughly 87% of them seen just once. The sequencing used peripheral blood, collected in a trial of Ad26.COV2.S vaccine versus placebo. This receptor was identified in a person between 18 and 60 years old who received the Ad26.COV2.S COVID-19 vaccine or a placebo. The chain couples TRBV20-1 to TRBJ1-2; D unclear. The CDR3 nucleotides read TGCAGTGCTAGTCGGTTCGAGCTTGGCTACACCTTC. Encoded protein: CSASRFELGYTF.